The present entry profiles one T cell receptor beta chain with its context. RNA transcripts provided the source from which TCR beta CDR3 regions were amplified. With the HTBI primer set, the TCR CDR3 went through a first round of RT-PCR. Each CDR3 protein gets one entry after TCRdb re-called the multiplex PCR reads with MiXCR. Of approximately 640,000 distinct CDR3 sequences listed, around 15% are singletons. Investigators excluded patients with uncontrolled infection, other autoimmune disease, pregnancy or lactation. These data originate in a study of T cells in Graves' hyperthyroidism and ophthalmopathy. Sequencing was performed on blood. The receptor was isolated from a young woman with Graves' hyperthyroidism.

The CDR3 is CASSMIGGDNEQFF. CDR3 nucleotide sequence: TGTGCCAGTAGTATGATCGGCGGGGACAATGAGCAGTTCTTC. The genes are TRBV19 and TRBJ2-1; a possible D gene is TRBD2 (6 bases). The V gene's germline CDR1 is LNHDA and CDR2 SQIVND (reference sequence). V was clipped by 3 bases and J by 5 bases, with 11 bases between them. The CDR3 contains 14 residues.